The present entry profiles one T cell receptor (beta chain) with its context. CDR3 length equals 12 residues. The V gene's germline CDR1 is SGHTA and CDR2 FQGNSA. V lost 3 bases and J lost 5, with 5 bases in between. Sequencing used immunoSEQ multiplex PCR; TCRdb keeps in-frame clones, though not all of them. The table has under 1,100,000 clones, 65% to 75% seen once. The sample is drawn from a study of shared clonotypes between healthy human individuals. Among the donors, all were Caucasian adults who lived in Nashville, Tennessee. The sequenced sample was memory CD4+ T cells sorted from blood. Subset reported: CD45RA-negative fraction. The gene calls are TRBV7-2 and TRBJ1-5; D is undetermined. This clonotype was sampled from a man between 18 and 35 years old in good health. The DNA for the CDR3 is TGTGCCAGCAGCTTCGTGGATCAGCCCCAGCATTTT. The encoded protein is CASSFVDQPQHF. The full variable domain, in which reference TRBV7-2 and TRBJ1-5 provide the parts outside the CDR3, is GAGVSQSPSNKVTEKGKDVELRCDPISGHTALYWYRQSLGQGLEFLIYFQGNSAPDKSGLPSDRFSAERTGGSVSTLTIQRTQQEDSAVYLCASSFVDQPQHFGDGTRLSIL.